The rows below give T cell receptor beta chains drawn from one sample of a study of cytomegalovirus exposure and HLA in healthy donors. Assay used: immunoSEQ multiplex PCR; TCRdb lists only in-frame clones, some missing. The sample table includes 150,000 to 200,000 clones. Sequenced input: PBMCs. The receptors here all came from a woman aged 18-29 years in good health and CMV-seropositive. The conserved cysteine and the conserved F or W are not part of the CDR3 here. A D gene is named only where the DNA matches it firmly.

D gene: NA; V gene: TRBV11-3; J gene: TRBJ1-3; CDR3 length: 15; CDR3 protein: ASSLGPGLLPGNTIY
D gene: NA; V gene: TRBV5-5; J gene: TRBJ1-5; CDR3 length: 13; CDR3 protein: ASSPGRDYGQPQH
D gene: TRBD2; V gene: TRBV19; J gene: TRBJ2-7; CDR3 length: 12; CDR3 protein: ASSIGLAGYEQY
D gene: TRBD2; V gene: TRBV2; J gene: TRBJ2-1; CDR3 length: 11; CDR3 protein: ASASGGYNEQF
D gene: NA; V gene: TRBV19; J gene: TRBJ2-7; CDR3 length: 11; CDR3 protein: ASSIQGSIEQY
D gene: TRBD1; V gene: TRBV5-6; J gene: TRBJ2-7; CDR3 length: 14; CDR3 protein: ASSFRPTRGTWEQY
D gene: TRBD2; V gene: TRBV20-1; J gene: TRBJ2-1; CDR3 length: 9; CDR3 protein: SSGRADEQF
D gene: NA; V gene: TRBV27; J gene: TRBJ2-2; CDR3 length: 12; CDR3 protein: ASSLWTNAGELF
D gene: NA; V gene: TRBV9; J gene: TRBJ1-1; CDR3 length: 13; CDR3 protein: ASSVGQIMNTEAF
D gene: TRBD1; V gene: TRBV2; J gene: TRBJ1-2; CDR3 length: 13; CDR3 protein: ASSEGPGGNYGYT
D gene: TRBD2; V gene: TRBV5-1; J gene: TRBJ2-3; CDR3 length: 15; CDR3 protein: ASSLGSPRGDTDTQY
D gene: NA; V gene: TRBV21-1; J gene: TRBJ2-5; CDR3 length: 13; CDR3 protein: ASSKKKDRPETQY
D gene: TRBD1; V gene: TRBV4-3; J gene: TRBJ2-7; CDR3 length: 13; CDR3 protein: ASSQEARGLYEQY
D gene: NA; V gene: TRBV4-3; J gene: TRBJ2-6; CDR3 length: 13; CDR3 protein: ASSYGLSGANVLT
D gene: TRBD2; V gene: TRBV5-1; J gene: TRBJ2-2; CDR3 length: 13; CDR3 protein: ASNLAGGSTGELF
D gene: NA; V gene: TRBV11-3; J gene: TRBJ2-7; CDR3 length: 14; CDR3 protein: ASSLDGRGSSYEQY
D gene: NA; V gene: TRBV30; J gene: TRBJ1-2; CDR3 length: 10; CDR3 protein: AWTGVDYGYT
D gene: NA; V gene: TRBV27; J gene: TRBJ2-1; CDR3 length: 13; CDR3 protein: ASSLGGSSYNEQF
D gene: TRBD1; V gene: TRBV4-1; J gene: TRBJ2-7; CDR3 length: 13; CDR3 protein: ASSQVGTGGYEQY
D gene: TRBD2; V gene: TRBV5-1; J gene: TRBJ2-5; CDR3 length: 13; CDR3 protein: ASSLGRGGPETQY
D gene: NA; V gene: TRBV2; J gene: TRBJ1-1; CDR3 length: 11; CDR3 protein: ASSPTGPSEAF
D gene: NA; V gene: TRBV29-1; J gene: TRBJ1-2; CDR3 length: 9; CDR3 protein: SAAGQVPYT
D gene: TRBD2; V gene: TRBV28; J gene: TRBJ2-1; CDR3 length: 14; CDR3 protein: ASSLMASGRNNEQF
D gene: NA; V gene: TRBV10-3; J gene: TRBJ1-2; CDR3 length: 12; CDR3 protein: AISVAVRGYGYT
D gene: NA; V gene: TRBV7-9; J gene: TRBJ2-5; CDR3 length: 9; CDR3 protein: ASSQEETQY
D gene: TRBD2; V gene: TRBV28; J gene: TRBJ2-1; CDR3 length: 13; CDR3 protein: ASSSLAGSYNEQF
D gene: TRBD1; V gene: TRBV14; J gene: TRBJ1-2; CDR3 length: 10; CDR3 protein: ASSYDRGGYT
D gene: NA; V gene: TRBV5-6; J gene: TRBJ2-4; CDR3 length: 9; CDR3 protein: ASSLQGAWD
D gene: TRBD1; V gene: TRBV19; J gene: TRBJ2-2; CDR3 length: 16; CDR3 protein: ASSIAGRREGATGELF
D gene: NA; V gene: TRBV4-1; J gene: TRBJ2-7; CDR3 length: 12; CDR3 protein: ASSQAPDRYEQY
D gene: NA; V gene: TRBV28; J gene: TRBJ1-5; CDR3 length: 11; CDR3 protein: ASSFSWNQPQH
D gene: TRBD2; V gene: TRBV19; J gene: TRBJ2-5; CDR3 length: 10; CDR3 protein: ASSMGPREQY
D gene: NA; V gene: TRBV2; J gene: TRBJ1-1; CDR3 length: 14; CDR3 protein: ASSDRIGRVGTEAF
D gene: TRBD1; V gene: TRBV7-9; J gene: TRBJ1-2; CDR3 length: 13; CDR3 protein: ASSLTGGEDYGYT
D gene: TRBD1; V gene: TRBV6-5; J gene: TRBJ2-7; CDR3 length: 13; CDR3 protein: ASRATGQGAYEQY
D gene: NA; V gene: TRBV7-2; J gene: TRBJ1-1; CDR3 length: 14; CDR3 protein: ASSLYFQGKGTEAF
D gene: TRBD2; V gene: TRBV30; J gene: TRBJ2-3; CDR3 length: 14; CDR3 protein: AWGGLAGEGTDTQY
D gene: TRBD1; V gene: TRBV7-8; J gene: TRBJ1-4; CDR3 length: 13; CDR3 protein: ASSFQGAANEKLF
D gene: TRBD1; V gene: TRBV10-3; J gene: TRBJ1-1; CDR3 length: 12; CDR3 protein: AISRDRLNTEAF
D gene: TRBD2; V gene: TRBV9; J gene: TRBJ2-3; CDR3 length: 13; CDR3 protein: ASSLGGANSDTQY
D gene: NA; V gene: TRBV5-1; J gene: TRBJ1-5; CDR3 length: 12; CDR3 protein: ASSLVSGGQPQH
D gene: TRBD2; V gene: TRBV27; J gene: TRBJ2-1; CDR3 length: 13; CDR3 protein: ASSLRGTSYNEQF
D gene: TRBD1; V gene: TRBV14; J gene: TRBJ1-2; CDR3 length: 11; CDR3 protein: ASSLGQNYGYT
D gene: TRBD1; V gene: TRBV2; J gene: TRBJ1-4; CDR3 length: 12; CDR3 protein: ASIPTGGSEKLF
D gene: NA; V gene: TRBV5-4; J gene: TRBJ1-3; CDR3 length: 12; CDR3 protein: ASSLPGFGNTIY
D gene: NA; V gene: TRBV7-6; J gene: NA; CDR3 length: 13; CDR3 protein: ASSLAGDWAYEQY
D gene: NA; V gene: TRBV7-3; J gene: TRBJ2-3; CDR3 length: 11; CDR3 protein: ASSPQFPRAQY
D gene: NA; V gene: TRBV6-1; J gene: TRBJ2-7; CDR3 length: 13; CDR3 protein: ASSEWGGSLYEQY
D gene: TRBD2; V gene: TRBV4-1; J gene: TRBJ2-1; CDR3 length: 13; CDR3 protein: ASSQPTSGRGEQF
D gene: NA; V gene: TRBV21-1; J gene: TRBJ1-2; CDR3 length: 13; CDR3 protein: ASSHPGGRNYGYT
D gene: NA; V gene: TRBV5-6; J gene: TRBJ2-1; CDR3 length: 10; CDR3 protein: AFTTRHNEQF
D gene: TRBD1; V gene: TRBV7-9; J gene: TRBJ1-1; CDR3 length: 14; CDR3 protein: ASSLGPGQGATEAF
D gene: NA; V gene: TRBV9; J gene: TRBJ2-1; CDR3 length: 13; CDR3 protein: ASSVGRGHYNEQF
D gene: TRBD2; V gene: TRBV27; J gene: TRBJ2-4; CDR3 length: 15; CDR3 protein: ARLSGGTSGAKNIQY